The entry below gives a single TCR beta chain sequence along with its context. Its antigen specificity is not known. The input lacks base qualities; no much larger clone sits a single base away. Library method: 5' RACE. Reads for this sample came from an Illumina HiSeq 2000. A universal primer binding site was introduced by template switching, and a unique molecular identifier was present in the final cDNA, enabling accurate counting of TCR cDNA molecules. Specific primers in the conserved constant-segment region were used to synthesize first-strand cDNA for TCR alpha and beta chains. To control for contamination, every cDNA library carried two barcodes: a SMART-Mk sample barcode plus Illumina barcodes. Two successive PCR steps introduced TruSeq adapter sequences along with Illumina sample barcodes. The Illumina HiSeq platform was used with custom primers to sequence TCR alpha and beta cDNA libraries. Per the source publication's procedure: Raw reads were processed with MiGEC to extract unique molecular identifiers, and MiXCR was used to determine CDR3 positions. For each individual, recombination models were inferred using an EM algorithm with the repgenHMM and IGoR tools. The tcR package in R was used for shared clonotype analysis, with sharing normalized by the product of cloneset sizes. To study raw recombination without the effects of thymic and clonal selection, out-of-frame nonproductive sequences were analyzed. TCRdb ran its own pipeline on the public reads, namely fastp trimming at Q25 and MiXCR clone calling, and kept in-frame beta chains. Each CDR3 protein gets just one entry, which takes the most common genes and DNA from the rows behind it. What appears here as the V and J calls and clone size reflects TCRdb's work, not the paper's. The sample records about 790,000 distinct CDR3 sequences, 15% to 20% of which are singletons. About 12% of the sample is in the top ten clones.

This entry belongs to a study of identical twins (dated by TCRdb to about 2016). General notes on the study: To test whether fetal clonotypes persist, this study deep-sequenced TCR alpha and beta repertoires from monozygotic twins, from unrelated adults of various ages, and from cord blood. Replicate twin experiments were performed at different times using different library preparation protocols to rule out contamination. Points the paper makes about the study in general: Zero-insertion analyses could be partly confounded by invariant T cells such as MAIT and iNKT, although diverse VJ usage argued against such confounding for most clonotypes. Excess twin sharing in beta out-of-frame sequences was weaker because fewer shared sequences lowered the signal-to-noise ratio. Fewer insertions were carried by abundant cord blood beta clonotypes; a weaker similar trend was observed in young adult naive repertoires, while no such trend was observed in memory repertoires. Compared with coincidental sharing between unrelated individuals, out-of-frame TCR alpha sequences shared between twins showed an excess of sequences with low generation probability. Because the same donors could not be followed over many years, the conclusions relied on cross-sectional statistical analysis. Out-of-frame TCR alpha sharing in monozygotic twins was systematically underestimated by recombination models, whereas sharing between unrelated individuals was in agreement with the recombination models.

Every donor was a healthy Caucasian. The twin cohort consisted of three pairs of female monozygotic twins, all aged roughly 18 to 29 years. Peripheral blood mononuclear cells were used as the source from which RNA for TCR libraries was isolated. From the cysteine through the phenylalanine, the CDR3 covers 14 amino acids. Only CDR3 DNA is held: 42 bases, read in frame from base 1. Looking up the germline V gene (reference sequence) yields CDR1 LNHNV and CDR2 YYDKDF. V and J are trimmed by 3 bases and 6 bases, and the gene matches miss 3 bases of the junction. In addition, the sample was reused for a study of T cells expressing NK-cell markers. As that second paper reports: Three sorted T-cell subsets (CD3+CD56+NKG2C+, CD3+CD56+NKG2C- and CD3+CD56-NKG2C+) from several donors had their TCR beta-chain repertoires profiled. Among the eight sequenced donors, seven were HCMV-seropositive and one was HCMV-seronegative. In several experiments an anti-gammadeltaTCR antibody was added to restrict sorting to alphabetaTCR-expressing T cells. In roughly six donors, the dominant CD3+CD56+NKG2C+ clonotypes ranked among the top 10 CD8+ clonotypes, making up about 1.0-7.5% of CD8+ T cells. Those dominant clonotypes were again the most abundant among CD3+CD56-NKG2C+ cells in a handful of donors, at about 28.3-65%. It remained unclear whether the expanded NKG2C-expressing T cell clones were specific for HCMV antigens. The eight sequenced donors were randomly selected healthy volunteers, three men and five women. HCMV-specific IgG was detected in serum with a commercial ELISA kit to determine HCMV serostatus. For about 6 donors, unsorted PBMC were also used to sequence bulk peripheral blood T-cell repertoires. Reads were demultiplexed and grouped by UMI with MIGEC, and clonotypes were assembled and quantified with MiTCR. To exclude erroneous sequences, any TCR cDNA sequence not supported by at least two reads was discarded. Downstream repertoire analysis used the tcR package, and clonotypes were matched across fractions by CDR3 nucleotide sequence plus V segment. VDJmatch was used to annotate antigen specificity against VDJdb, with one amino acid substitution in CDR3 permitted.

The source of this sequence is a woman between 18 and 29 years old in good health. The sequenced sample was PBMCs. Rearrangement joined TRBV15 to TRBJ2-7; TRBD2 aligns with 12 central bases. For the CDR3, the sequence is CATSSLAGGGEQYF. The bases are TGTGCCACCAGCAGCCTAGCGGGAGGGGGCGAGCAGTACTTC.